This T cell receptor (beta chain) derives from a study of vaccination and CD4 T cells after COVID-19. Study context: Convalescent participants consisted of six males and four females, two being Hispanic. For post-vaccine samples, collection took place a median about 75 days after dose two, ranging from 14 to 241.

Turning to this clonotype: Its antigen is undetermined.

Oncomine TCR Beta short-read sequencing was applied to DNA from cultured CD4+ T cells. TCRdb ran MiXCR on the PCR reads and lists one entry per CDR3 protein. The sample holds around 13,000 distinct CDR3 sequences, more than 75% seen once. Whole-study results and caveats: The median proportion of reactive clones detected only post-vaccination in convalescent patients was roughly 86%.

Treatment reported: approximately 9-day PBMC culture with coronavirus spike peptide pools or control peptides (ViraFEST assay). The cultures had half their medium swapped for fresh IL-2 medium on days 3 and 7. This CDR3 region has 11 residues. Sequenced input: CD4+ T cells from blood, cultured in vitro. The receptor was isolated from a human donor who had recovered from COVID-19. The J gene is TRBJ2-7, the V gene TRBV21-1; TRBD2, the table's D call, was not compared with the DNA. TRBV21-1 is reported as a pseudogene. CDR3: CASKGDYEQYF. The CDR3 DNA is TGTGCCAGCAAGGGAGATTACGAGCAGTACTTC.